Below, 21 T cell receptor beta chains from the same sample are listed, as sequenced in a study of T cell repertoires in cytomegalovirus infection. TCRdb analysed the reads with MiXCR anew, one entry per CDR3 protein. The sample yields roughly 990,000 distinct CDR3 sequences, approximately 31% seen once. Which antigens these TCRs recognize remains unknown. The specimen was cultured CD8+ T cells from PBMCs, collected from culture after CMV antigen stimulation. These receptors all come from a human donor in good health (CMV status not recorded). Some clones in this sample may be carry-over from other donors' samples.

This clonotype was seen a handful of times. The rearrangement links TRBV7-9 to TRBJ2-3; 7 nucleotides align to TRBD1. CDR1 SEHNR and CDR2 FQNEAQ come from the germline V gene (reference sequence). The trim removed 9 bases at V and 7 bases at J, leaving 13 bases unmatched. The CDR3 runs to 14 residues. For the CDR3, the DNA is TGTGCCAGTCCGGACCGGGACAGAGCCAATACGCAGTATTTT. Protein: CASPDRDRANTQYF.

As concerns this clonotype: A junction end diverges from the germline sequence, so it may reflect a read error. The CDR3 spells CASSLGSGPSTDTQYF. CDR3 DNA sequence: TGTGCCAGCAGCTTGGGGTCCGGGCCTAGCACAGATACGCAGTATTTT. The J gene is TRBJ2-3, the V gene TRBV5-1, with D unresolved. CDR3 size: 16 residues. Germline V CDR1 and CDR2: SGHRS, YFSETQ.

The genes are TRBV29-1 and TRBJ2-3, with 7 bases fitting TRBD1. Germline V gene sequence: CDR1 SQVTM, CDR2 ANQGSEA. There are 15 residues in the CDR3. Unmatched junction bases numbered 14, after V lost 6 bases and J lost 5 bases. As DNA, the CDR3 is TGCAGCGTGGACCTTTGGGCAGGGGGAATAGATACGCAGTATTTT. This sequence encodes CSVDLWAGGIDTQYF.

This clonotype was seen ten or more times. The CDR3 here is CASSLEWDSRDNEQFF. CDR3 DNA sequence: TGTGCCAGCAGCTTAGAATGGGACTCCCGCGACAATGAGCAGTTCTTC. The V gene is TRBV7-2, the J gene TRBJ2-1, with TRBD2 as a possible D gene (6 bases). V lost 1 base to trimming and J lost 5 bases, with 15 bases between them. CDR1 and CDR2 (germline): SGHTA, FQGNSA. This CDR3 is 16 amino acids long.

The CDR3 nucleotides read TGTGCCAGCAGGACCTCGCTTCGGGGACAGGGGTACTCTGGGGCCAACGTCCTGACTTTC. It codes for CASRTSLRGQGYSGANVLTF. The J gene is TRBJ2-6, the V gene TRBV7-9; 10 bases fit TRBD1. V lost 6 bases to trimming and J lost 0 bases; unmatched junction nucleotides: 14. The CDR3 covers 20 residues. The germline V gene encodes CDR1 SEHNR and CDR2 FQNEAQ (reference sequence).

The chain joins TRBV27 to TRBJ2-1; 7 bases map to TRBD2. The V segment lost 6 bases and the J segment 7 bases; nucleotides outside the gene matches: 6. CDR1 and CDR2 from the germline V gene are MNHEY and SMNVEV (reference sequence). The CDR3 has 13 amino acids. The DNA for the CDR3 is TGTGCCAGCAGGTACGGGAGGCTTAATGAGCAGTTCTTC. Translated, it gives CASRYGRLNEQFF.

The rearrangement joins TRBV28 to TRBJ2-3; 15 nucleotides line up with TRBD2. The CDR3 is 16 residues long. Germline trimming cut 6 bases from V and 4 bases from J; bases unmatched to any gene: 5. Per the germline V gene, CDR1 is MDHEN and CDR2 is SYDVKM. In DNA form, the CDR3 reads TGTGCCAGCAGACCCGGGACTAGCGGGGGGTCAGATACGCAGTATTTT. Translation gives CASRPGTSGGSDTQYF.

This chain uses TRBV6-6 with TRBJ2-6; tentatively, D is TRBD1 (5 bases). Germline CDR1 and CDR2: MNHNY and SVGAGI (reference sequence). Trimming removed 0 bases from V and 0 bases from J, with 12 bases in between. This CDR3 spans 18 amino acids. CDR3 sequence (DNA): TGTGCCAGCAGTTACTCATGGGGCCTGAGCTCTGGGGCCAACGTCCTGACTTTC. Translation gives CASSYSWGLSSGANVLTF.

The gene calls are TRBV7-9 and TRBJ2-3, with 14 bases identical to TRBD2. The CDR3 is 19 amino acids. Trimming took 5 bases from V and 1 from J; bases not matched to a gene: 11. Germline V gene lookup returns CDR1 SEHNR and CDR2 FQNEAQ (reference sequence). CDR3 sequence: CASSPSATSGGVGTDTQYF. The CDR3 nucleotides read TGTGCCAGCAGCCCTTCGGCGACTAGCGGGGGGGTGGGCACAGATACGCAGTATTTT.

This chain connects TRBV6-1 to TRBJ2-1, with unresolved D. V shed 3 bases and J shed 1 base, with 10 bases lying between them. The V gene's germline CDR1 is MNHNS and CDR2 SASEGT. This CDR3 region has 15 residues. The CDR3 coding sequence is TGTGCCAGCAGTGATGTTTCGGCTTCCTACAATGAGCAGTTCTTC. Translating it yields CASSDVSASYNEQFF.

The chain joins TRBV5-1 to TRBJ1-6; D is ambiguous. The CDR3 extends over 13 amino acids. V lost 0 bases and J lost 8, with 6 bases in between. Looked up from germline, CDR1 is SGHRS and CDR2 is YFSETQ. The CDR3 spells CASSLATDSPLHF. The CDR3 bases are TGCGCCAGCAGCTTGGCCACAGATTCACCCCTCCACTTT.

The chain uses TRBV6-5 and TRBJ1-1, with 10 bases that match TRBD1. V was clipped by 6 bases and J by 4 bases; unmatched bases: 23. The CDR3 sequence is 20 residues long. Germline V gene sequence: CDR1 MNHEY, CDR2 SVGAGI. The CDR3 loop reads CASRLSPLVVPGQGTTEAFF. CDR3 coding DNA: TGTGCCAGCAGATTGAGCCCCTTGGTCGTCCCGGGACAGGGGACCACTGAAGCTTTCTTT.

The genes are TRBV6-2 or TRBV6-3 and TRBJ1-1, with TRBD1 matching 7 bases. Germline loops: CDR1 MNHEY, CDR2 SVGEGT. V lost 5 bases and J lost 2; bases outside the gene matches: 8. The CDR3 extends over 15 amino acids. The CDR3 DNA reads as TGTGCCAGCAGTGGTTCAAGGACAGGAAACACTGAAGCTTTCTTT. Protein product: CASSGSRTGNTEAFF.

Only a few counts were recorded for this clonotype. J is TRBJ1-2 and V is TRBV7-9; 9 nucleotides align to TRBD1. With 8 bases clipped from V and 7 bases from J, the junction kept 5 bases outside the gene matches. The CDR3 extends over 12 amino acids. Per germline, CDR1 SEHNR and CDR2 FQNEAQ (reference sequence). As DNA, the CDR3 is TGTGCCAGCTTCTGGGACAGGGCTGGCTACACCTTC. Translation gives CASFWDRAGYTF.

The chain joins TRBV7-2 to TRBJ2-7; D ambiguous. The CDR3 length is 12 residues. Trimming stripped 4 bases from V and 5 bases from J, with 9 bases between. Per germline, CDR1 SGHTA and CDR2 FQGNSA. This CDR3 reads CASSSRVNEQYV. Here the CDR3 DNA reads TGTGCCAGCAGCTCCCGTGTCAACGAGCAGTACGTC.

On this clonotype itself: This may arise from a read error, as a much more abundant clone is one base away. V and J are TRBV7-6 and TRBJ1-1; no firm D call. Germline CDR1 is SGHVS and CDR2 is FNYEAQ. The CDR3 contains 14 residues. This CDR3 is CVSSPGAGNTEAFF. The CDR3 DNA follows: TGTGTCAGCAGCCCGGGAGCAGGGAACACTGAAGCTTTCTTT. The full variable domain, completed using reference TRBV7-6 and TRBJ1-1, is GAGVSQSPRYKVTKRGQDVALRCDPISGHVSLYWYRQALGQGPEFLTYFNYEAQQDKSGLPNDRFSAERPEGSISTLTIQRTEQRDSAMYRCVSSPGAGNTEAFFGQGTRLTVV.

CDR3 in amino acids: CSATPGTSDPDTQYF. CDR3 nucleotides: TGCAGTGCCACACCCGGGACCAGCGATCCAGATACGCAGTATTTT. J is TRBJ2-3 and V is TRBV20-1; D tentatively reads TRBD1 or TRBD2 (5 bases each). Germline CDR1 and CDR2: DFQATT and SNEGSKA (reference sequence). Trimming took off 6 bases at V and 4 bases at J, with 20 bases between the two ends. The CDR3 has 15 residues.

Comments on this clonotype: A much larger clone differs from this one at a single base, so this may be a read error. This chain links TRBV11-2 with TRBJ2-1; tentative D call: TRBD1 (6 bases). Germline-derived CDR1 and CDR2 are SGHAT and FQNNGV. The V gene lost 4 bases and the J gene lost 4 bases, with 20 bases spanning the gap. The length of the CDR3 is 17 residues. CDR3: CASSSDSFEPRYNEQFF. The CDR3 DNA sequence: TGTGCCAGCAGCTCGGACAGCTTCGAACCCAGATACAATGAGCAGTTCTTC. Filled out from reference TRBV11-2 and TRBJ2-1, the complete variable domain reads EAGVAQSPRYKIIEKRQSVAFWCNPISGHATLYWYQQILGQGPKLLIQFQNNGVVDDSQLPKDRFSAERLKGVDSTLKIQPAKLEDSAVYLCASSSDSFEPRYNEQFFGPGTRLTVL.

This clonotype turned up a few times. The V and J genes are TRBV7-9 and TRBJ2-4; D may be TRBD1 (5 bases). CDR1 is SEHNR and CDR2 is FQNEAQ in the germline V gene (reference sequence). CDR3 length: 15 residues. V was shortened by 5 bases and J by 2 bases, with 13 bases between the two germline ends. The CDR3, as DNA: TGTGCCAGCAGCCCACCCGACAGTTCCAAAAACATTCAGTACTTC. As protein: CASSPPDSSKNIQYF.

This chain links TRBV9 with TRBJ2-1; 8 bases fit TRBD2. The length of the CDR3 is 16 residues. Germline assignment: CDR1 SGDLS and CDR2 YYNGEE. With V trimmed by 4 bases and J by 0 bases, 6 bases remained unmatched. The CDR3 coding sequence is TGTGCCAGCAGCTTCAGGACTAGCCACTCCTACAATGAGCAGTTCTTC. It translates to CASSFRTSHSYNEQFF. The full variable domain, with the rest looked up from reference TRBV9 and TRBJ2-1, is DSGVTQTPKHLITATGQRVTLRCSPRSGDLSVYWYQQSLDQGLQFLIQYYNGEERAKGNILERFSAQQFPDLHSELNLSSLELGDSALYFCASSFRTSHSYNEQFFGPGTRLTVL.

This clonotype was detected ten times or more. The V gene is TRBV4-1, the J gene TRBJ2-1; D not resolved. The CDR3 is 16 amino acids. Looked up from germline, CDR1 is MGHRA and CDR2 is YSYEKL. The germline V and J ends were trimmed by 0 bases and 0 bases, with 9 bases remaining between them. The CDR3 region has the DNA TGCGCCAGCAGCCAAGAGGATTACAGCTCCTACAATGAGCAGTTCTTC. Its protein is CASSQEDYSSYNEQFF.